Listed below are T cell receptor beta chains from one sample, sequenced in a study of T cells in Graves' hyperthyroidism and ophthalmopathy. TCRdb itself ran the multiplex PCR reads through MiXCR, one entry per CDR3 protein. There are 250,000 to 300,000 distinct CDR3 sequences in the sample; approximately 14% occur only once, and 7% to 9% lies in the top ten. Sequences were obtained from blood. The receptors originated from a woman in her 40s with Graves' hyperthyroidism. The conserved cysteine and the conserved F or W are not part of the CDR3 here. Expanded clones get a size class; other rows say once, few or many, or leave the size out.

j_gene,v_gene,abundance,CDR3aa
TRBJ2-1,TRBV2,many,ASSEVLQGNEQF
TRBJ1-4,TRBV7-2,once,ASSFFGYNEKLF
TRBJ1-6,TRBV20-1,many,SASQGDRDSYNSPLH
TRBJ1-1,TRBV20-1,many,SARNTEAF
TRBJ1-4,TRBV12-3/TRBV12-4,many,ASSSGRVPEKLF
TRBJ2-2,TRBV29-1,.,SVELGQTNTGELF
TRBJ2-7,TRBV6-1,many,ASSSGSHFSYEQY
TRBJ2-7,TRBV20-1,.,SAPRGTEIYEQY
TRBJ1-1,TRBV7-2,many,ASSLAGQQNTEAF
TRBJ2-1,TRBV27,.,ASSITGDLYNEQF
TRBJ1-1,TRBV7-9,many,ASSTPASFPEAF
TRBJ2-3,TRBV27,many,ASSSLPGAASSGRTQY
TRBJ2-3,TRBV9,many,ASSVVPDTDTQY
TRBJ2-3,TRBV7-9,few,ASSSNSLAGGSTDTQY
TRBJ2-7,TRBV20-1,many,SASGTSVYEQY
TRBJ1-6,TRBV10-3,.,AISEQSSYNSPLH
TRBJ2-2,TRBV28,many,ASMGQNTGELF
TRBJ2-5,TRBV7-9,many,ASSLAAGQETQY
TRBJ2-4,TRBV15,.,ATSPRVRHIQY
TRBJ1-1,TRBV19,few,ASSTSRVQYTEAF
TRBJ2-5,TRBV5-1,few,ASKPLADQETQY
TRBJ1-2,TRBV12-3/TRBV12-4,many,ASSLREYGYT
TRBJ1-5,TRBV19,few,ASSSNREMNQPQH
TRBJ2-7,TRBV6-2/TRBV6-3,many,ASSYPTSETEEQY
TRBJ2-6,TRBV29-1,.,SVVGTGAGANVLT
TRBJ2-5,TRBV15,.,ATSRVSGLAETQY
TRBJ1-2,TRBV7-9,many,ASSDESAASYGYT
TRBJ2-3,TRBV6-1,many,ASTGDRGTDTQY
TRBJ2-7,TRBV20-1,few,SASPTGSSYEQY
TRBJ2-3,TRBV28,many,ASILGDTQY
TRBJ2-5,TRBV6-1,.,ASRPGRYGETQY
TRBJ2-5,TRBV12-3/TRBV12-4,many,ASTRSGEETQY
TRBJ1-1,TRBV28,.,ASSKSREVVTEAF
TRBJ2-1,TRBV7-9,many,ASSLLAGGGNEQF
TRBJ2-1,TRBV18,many,ASSRQGYNEQF
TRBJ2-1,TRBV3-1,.,ASSRGAGGSNGQF
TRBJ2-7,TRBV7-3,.,ASSTGLAGAEQY
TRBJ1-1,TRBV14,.,ASSQSYRNTEAF
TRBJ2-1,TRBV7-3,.,ASSQTSGGNEQF
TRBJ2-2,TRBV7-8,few,ASSLMPSGNTGELF
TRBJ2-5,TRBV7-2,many,ASKQTLAETQY
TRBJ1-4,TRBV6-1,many,ASKTTGLNEKLF
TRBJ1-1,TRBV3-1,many,ASSQALTGGPEAF
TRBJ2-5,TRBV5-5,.,ASSAGLAGLY
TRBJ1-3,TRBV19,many,ASSIEMGVSGNTIY
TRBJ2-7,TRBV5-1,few,ASSPRLAGGNYEQY
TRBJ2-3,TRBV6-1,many,ASSGVPQDSTDTQY
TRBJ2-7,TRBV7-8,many,ASSNGRGDEQY
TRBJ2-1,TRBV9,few,ASSVGATRGNEQF